The rows below give T cell receptor beta chains drawn from one sample of a study of T cells in Graves' hyperthyroidism and ophthalmopathy. TCRdb reprocessed the multiplex PCR reads with MiXCR, giving one entry per CDR3 protein. The top ten hold about 5% of the sample, which has around 420,000 distinct CDR3 sequences, roughly an eighth seen once. Sequencing was done on a sample of blood. These receptors originate from a woman in her late teens or twenties with Graves' hyperthyroidism. Both conserved end residues are part of each CDR3. D genes are given only for firm matches. Some rows have no size entry. The others give once, few or many, or a class for an expanded clone.

>TRBD2|few|TRBJ2-7|TRBV5-1
TGCGCCACCCGGACTAGCGTTCTCTCCTACGAGCAGTACTTC
CATRTSVLSYEQYF
>-|-|TRBJ1-2|TRBV7-9
TGTGCCAGCAGCTTAAGACGGATCTATGGCTACACCTTC
CASSLRRIYGYTF
>-|many|TRBJ2-3|TRBV27
TGTGCCAGCAGTTTATATGCAGGGCTGGGAGTAGATACGCAGTATTTT
CASSLYAGLGVDTQYF
>-|many|TRBJ1-2|TRBV9
TGTGCCAGCAGCGCCCCTCCCCCTAACTATGGCTACACCTTC
CASSAPPPNYGYTF
>TRBD2|many|TRBJ2-5|TRBV3-1
TGTGCCAGCAGCCTGGCTAGCGGGAGAGAGACCCAGTACTTC
CASSLASGRETQYF
>-|few|TRBJ1-2|TRBV19
TGTGCCAGTGAAAGGGGTGGCTACACCTTC
CASERGGYTF
>-|-|TRBJ2-5|TRBV19
TGTGCCAGTACCGCGGTTGGAGGTAAACAAGAGACCCAGTACTTC
CASTAVGGKQETQYF
>TRBD2|many|TRBJ2-1|TRBV5-1
TGCGCCAGCAGCTTGAGCGGGGGTCAAAACAATGAGCAGTTCTTC
CASSLSGGQNNEQFF
>TRBD1|many|TRBJ1-1|TRBV6-2/TRBV6-3
TGTGCCAGCAGTTACTCGAACAGTTCTCGACGGACAGGGGGACGTCTGAACACTGAAGCTTTCTTT
CASSYSNSSRRTGGRLNTEAFF
>TRBD2|many|TRBJ2-5|TRBV20-1
TGCAGTGCTAGAGGGGCTAGCGGGGTGCAAGAGACCCAGTACTTC
CSARGASGVQETQYF
>-|-|TRBJ2-7|TRBV20-1
TGCAGTGCTAGAGATTTGACCGGACCCGAGCAGTACTTC
CSARDLTGPEQYF
>TRBD2|few|TRBJ2-3|TRBV20-1
TGCAGTGCAACGGGACTAGCGGGCTCTAGCACAGATACGCAGTATTTT
CSATGLAGSSTDTQYF
>TRBD1|-|TRBJ2-1|TRBV9
TGTGCCAGCAGCTTCAATTTCCGGGACAGGGGGTATGTTGAGCAGTTCTTC
CASSFNFRDRGYVEQFF
>-|many|TRBJ2-7|TRBV12-3/TRBV12-4
TGTGCCAGCAGTTCCAGCCGGTCCGGACGGTCCTACGAGCAGTACTTC
CASSSSRSGRSYEQYF
>-|-|TRBJ1-3|TRBV7-9
TGTGCCAGCAGGGGGCTAGCTGGAAACACCATATATTTT
CASRGLAGNTIYF
>-|few|TRBJ2-5|TRBV7-3
TGTGCCAGCAGCTTATATCAAGCAGGGCTTGGGGAGACCCAGTACTTC
CASSLYQAGLGETQYF
>TRBD1|many|TRBJ1-1|TRBV20-1
TGCAGTGCCTCACAGGGGCCTCTCGCTGAAGCTTTCTTT
CSASQGPLAEAFF
>-|many|TRBJ2-3|TRBV7-2
TGTGCCAGCAGCGAGGACCCCATCCGCACAGATACGCAGTATTTT
CASSEDPIRTDTQYF
>-|-|TRBJ1-1|TRBV7-9
TGTGCCAGTAGTATCTGGGGCGCTGAAGCTTTCTTT
CASSIWGAEAFF
>TRBD1|few|TRBJ2-2|TRBV30
TGTGCCTGGAGTGCCACCGGGGACAGGGGAATCACGAGGACCGGGGAGCTGTTTTTT
CAWSATGDRGITRTGELFF
>-|many|TRBJ2-5|TRBV6-1
TGTGCCAGCAGTAAGACCTACTTGTTACAAGAGACCCAGTACTTC
CASSKTYLLQETQYF
>TRBD2|many|TRBJ2-1|TRBV13
TGTGCCAGCAGCTTATATCAGAGGCGGAGCGGGAGGGCCGCCCACAATGAGCAGTTCTTC
CASSLYQRRSGRAAHNEQFF
>TRBD2|few|TRBJ2-1|TRBV9
TGTGCCAGCAGCGTAGCTACAGTAACTAGCGGGAGAGCCCATGAGCAGTTCTTC
CASSVATVTSGRAHEQFF
>-|many|TRBJ2-3|TRBV3-1
TGTGCCAGCAGCCGTTTGGGGGCGTCCGATACGCAGTATTTT
CASSRLGASDTQYF
>TRBD1|-|TRBJ1-3|TRBV13
TGTGCCAGCAGCGGACAGGGTAGCTCTGGAAACACCATATATTTT
CASSGQGSSGNTIYF
>TRBD2|many|TRBJ2-5|TRBV27
TGTGCCAGCAGTCCCCGAGGGCTAGCGGGAGGAGAGACCCAGTACTTC
CASSPRGLAGGETQYF
>-|-|TRBJ1-3|TRBV10-2
TGCGCCAGCAGTGAGTCCCCACAGAGCTCTGGAAACACCATATATTTT
CASSESPQSSGNTIYF
>TRBD1|many|TRBJ1-4|TRBV7-9
TGTGCCAGCAGCCCAGGGACAGGGGCGAATAATGAAAAACTGTTTTTT
CASSPGTGANNEKLFF
>TRBD1|many|TRBJ2-5|TRBV10-3
TGTGCCATTAGGGGACAGCAAGAGACCCAGTACTTC
CAIRGQQETQYF
>TRBD2|-|TRBJ2-1|TRBV6-1
TGTGCCAGCAGTCGCGGGACTAGCGGGAGTTTATACAATGAGCAGTTCTTC
CASSRGTSGSLYNEQFF
>TRBD2|many|TRBJ2-3|TRBV20-1
TGCAGTGCTAGAGATTGGCGGGAGATACCAGATACGCAGTATTTT
CSARDWREIPDTQYF
>TRBD2|many|TRBJ2-7|TRBV6-2/TRBV6-3
TGTGCCAGCAGTCCTAGCGGGAGCACCTACGAGCAGTACTTC
CASSPSGSTYEQYF
>TRBD1|-|TRBJ2-5|TRBV12-3/TRBV12-4
TGTGCCAGCAGCGCTAAGGGGACAGGGGGGCTAGCGGGAAAGGGAGAGACCCAGTACTTC
CASSAKGTGGLAGKGETQYF
>-|few|TRBJ2-3|TRBV7-2
TGTGCCAGCAGACCTCAGGGTTTCGGCACAGATACGCAGTATTTT
CASRPQGFGTDTQYF
>-|many|TRBJ2-7|TRBV28
TGTGCCAGCAGTTTGCAGACATATACGAGGGAGCAGTACTTC
CASSLQTYTREQYF
>-|-|TRBJ1-1|TRBV11-2
TGTGCCAGCAGGAACGCGGGCCGGGGGCGGGCTTTCTTT
CASRNAGRGRAFF
>-|-|TRBJ2-2|TRBV3-1
TGTGCCAGCAGCCGGGGGAATTGGAACACCGGGGAGCTGTTTTTT
CASSRGNWNTGELFF
>-|-|TRBJ2-7|TRBV18
TGTGCCAGCTCACCACAGGCCGGCCAGGACGAGCAGTACTTC
CASSPQAGQDEQYF
>-|many|TRBJ2-3|TRBV11-2
TGTGCCAGCAGCTTAGTGGGCTCGGTTGAGGGGCAGTATTTT
CASSLVGSVEGQYF
>-|-|TRBJ2-1|TRBV19
TGTGCCAGTAGTATATCTTGGGGGGATGAGCAGTTCTTC
CASSISWGDEQFF
>-|many|TRBJ2-5|TRBV11-2
TGTGCCAGCAGCTTAGAAAAAAGATACCAAGAGACCCAGTACTTC
CASSLEKRYQETQYF
>TRBD2|many|TRBJ2-7|TRBV6-2/TRBV6-3
TGTGCCAGCACTTTTACAGGTAGCGGGACCGACGAGCAGTACTTC
CASTFTGSGTDEQYF
>-|-|TRBJ2-1|TRBV6-2/TRBV6-3
TGTGCCAGCAGTCCACCCGGGCTATGGGAGCAGTTCTTC
CASSPPGLWEQFF
>-|-|TRBJ2-7|TRBV10-3
TGTGCCATCAGTGAGTCCAACAGGGAGAAACCCTACGAGCAGTACTTC
CAISESNREKPYEQYF
>TRBD2|-|TRBJ2-3|TRBV28
TGTGCCAGCAGTCCCGTGGGACTAGCGGGGGGCACAGATACGCAGTATTTT
CASSPVGLAGGTDTQYF
>TRBD1|-|TRBJ2-1|TRBV6-2/TRBV6-3
TGTGCCAGCAGTGGGGGACAGGGGGCGCATGATGAGCAGTTCTTC
CASSGGQGAHDEQFF
>-|many|TRBJ2-5|TRBV6-1
TGTGCCAGCAGCCTGGGACCGCGGTCTGAGACCCAGTACTTC
CASSLGPRSETQYF
>-|-|TRBJ2-5|TRBV5-1
TGCGCCAGCAGCTTCTCCGGGATTAGTTCGACCCAGTACTTC
CASSFSGISSTQYF
>TRBD1|-|TRBJ2-7|TRBV15
TGTGCCACCAGCAGAGGGACAGGAAGCCCCTACGAGCAGTACTTC
CATSRGTGSPYEQYF